A single sample is the source of the 12 T cell receptor beta chains below, sequenced in a study of vaccination effects on CD4 cells after COVID-19. Antigen-specific CD4+ T cells were expanded with viral peptide pools in the ViraFEST assay before sequencing. Isolation of CD4+ T cells took place after approximately 10 days of culture. These receptors' antigens are unknown. Libraries were prepared by immunoSEQ multiplex PCR; TCRdb keeps only in-frame clonotypes and omits some of them. The sample includes more than 50,000 clones, more than 80% of them seen just once. The material sequenced was CD4+ T cells from PBMCs cultured with HCoV-229E spike peptides, taken before COVID-19 vaccination. These receptor sequences come from a human donor who received a COVID-19 vaccine.

The chain combines TRBV5-4 with TRBJ2-6, with 7 bases lining up with TRBD1. Germline lookup yields CDR1 SGHNT and CDR2 YYREEE (reference sequence). With 0 bases clipped from V and 1 base from J, the junction kept 4 bases outside the gene matches. The CDR3 has 17 amino acids. CDR3 sequence: CASSLGGQYSGANVLTF. CDR3 nucleotides: TGTGCCAGCAGCTTGGGGGGACAGTATTCTGGGGCCAACGTCCTGACTTTC.

Remarks on this clone: Other DNA sequences in the sample encode the same CDR3. The V gene is TRBV7-3, the J gene TRBJ1-1; TRBD1 is a possible D gene (5 bases). The CDR3 has 14 amino acids. Germline-derived CDR1 and CDR2 are SGHTA and FQGTGA. The ends were cut back, 5 bases at V and 3 bases at J, with 13 bases in the middle. The CDR3 reads CASSLRAGDTEAFF. CDR3 bases: TGTGCCAGCAGCCTCAGGGCCGGGGACACTGAAGCTTTCTTT.

The DNA for the CDR3 is TGTGCCAGCGGTTGGGGCTCTGGAAACACCATATATTTT. This sequence encodes CASGWGSGNTIYF. The chain is built from TRBV6-6 and TRBJ1-3; no reliable D call. Trimming shortened V by 8 bases and J by 0 bases, and 8 bases separated the two germline ends. The CDR3 totals 13 residues. Per the germline V gene, CDR1 is MNHNY and CDR2 is SVGAGI (reference sequence).

V gene TRBV19 combines with J gene TRBJ1-3; D may be TRBD1 (6 bases). V lost 5 bases and J 4 bases, leaving 12 bases between the germline ends. This CDR3 is built from 14 residues. Germline CDR1 reads LNHDA; CDR2 reads SQIVND (reference sequence). CDR3 sequence: CASSGTGRGNTIYF. In DNA, the CDR3 is TGTGCCAGTAGTGGTACAGGGCGGGGAAACACCATATATTTT.

The chain couples TRBV27 to TRBJ1-2; possible D gene TRBD1, 5 bases. The V and J ends lost 6 bases and 5 bases respectively, with 16 bases between them. The CDR3 is 14 residues long. Germline V lookup: CDR1 MNHEY, CDR2 SMNVEV (reference sequence). The chain's CDR3 is CASSLGAGTYGYTF. The CDR3 nucleotides are TGTGCCAGCAGCCTAGGGGCAGGGACGTATGGCTACACCTTC.

The V and J genes are TRBV7-2 and TRBJ2-5, with 8 bases fitting TRBD2. The CDR3 loop spans 14 amino acids. V gave up 5 bases and J gave up 2 bases; unmatched junction bases: 4. Germline V CDR1 and CDR2: SGHTA, FQGNSA. The CDR3 loop is CASSPGGAQETQYF. The CDR3 nucleotides read TGTGCCAGCAGCCCCGGGGGGGCTCAAGAGACCCAGTACTTC. The complete variable domain, with remaining parts taken from reference TRBV7-2 and TRBJ2-5, reads GAGVSQSPSNKVTEKGKDVELRCDPISGHTALYWYRQSLGQGLEFLIYFQGNSAPDKSGLPSDRFSAERTGGSVSTLTIQRTQQEDSAVYLCASSPGGAQETQYFGPGTRLLVL.

The chain couples TRBV6-2 or TRBV6-3 to TRBJ1-4; TRBD1 might be the D (6 bases). This CDR3 has 17 amino acids. Looked up from germline, CDR1 is MNHEY and CDR2 is SVGEGT. Trimming left V 2 bases short and J 8 bases short, with 21 bases between. CDR3 sequence: CASSYKITLQGGEKLFF. The CDR3 nucleotides read TGTGCCAGCAGTTACAAAATTACCTTACAGGGAGGAGAAAAACTGTTTTTT.

The rearrangement uses TRBV7-9 and TRBJ1-4; 11 bases agree with TRBD1. Losses at the gene ends were 6 bases for V and 10 bases for J; bases not matched to a gene: 7. The germline V gene has CDR1 SEHNR and CDR2 FQNEAQ (reference sequence). The CDR3 runs to 14 residues. The CDR3 DNA reads TGTGCCAGCAGTCGCCCGGGACAGGGGGGAAAACTGTTTTTT. It codes for CASSRPGQGGKLFF.

This clone was seen just once. The chain has TRBV6-2 or TRBV6-3 and TRBJ2-3, with 7 bases fitting TRBD1. V shed 2 bases and J 2 bases; nucleotides not matched to a gene: 4. The CDR3 spans 15 residues. CDR1 is MNHEY, CDR2 SVGEGT, per germline. The CDR3 is CASSYGTENTDTQYF. The CDR3 DNA sequence: TGTGCCAGCAGTTACGGGACAGAGAACACAGATACGCAGTATTTT.

J is TRBJ1-4 and V is TRBV27; 10 bases align to TRBD1. This CDR3 has 16 residues. V lost 5 bases and J lost 6; bases outside the gene matches: 9. Germline-derived CDR1 and CDR2 are MNHEY and SMNVEV (reference sequence). The CDR3 sequence is CASSLTPGQGDEKLFF. As DNA, the CDR3 is TGTGCCAGCAGTCTAACGCCCGGACAGGGGGATGAAAAACTGTTTTTT.

The rearrangement uses TRBV19 and TRBJ2-1; 10 bases match TRBD1. CDR1 is LNHDA and CDR2 is SQIVND in the germline V gene (reference sequence). Trimming took 10 bases from V and 7 from J; bases not matched to a gene: 16. The CDR3 sequence is 16 residues long. The CDR3 region is CATTAGPGTGVNEQFF. CDR3 in DNA: TGTGCCACCACGGCGGGCCCGGGGACAGGGGTAAATGAGCAGTTCTTC.

The rearrangement uses TRBV7-2 and TRBJ2-2; a weak D match, TRBD1 (6 bases). The CDR3 consists of 13 residues. Germline CDR1 reads SGHTA; CDR2 reads FQGNSA. V dropped 4 bases and J dropped 10 bases, with 13 bases sitting between them. This CDR3 is CASSSRHRVELFF. Written as DNA, the CDR3 is TGTGCCAGCAGCTCCCGCCACAGGGTGGAGCTGTTTTTT.